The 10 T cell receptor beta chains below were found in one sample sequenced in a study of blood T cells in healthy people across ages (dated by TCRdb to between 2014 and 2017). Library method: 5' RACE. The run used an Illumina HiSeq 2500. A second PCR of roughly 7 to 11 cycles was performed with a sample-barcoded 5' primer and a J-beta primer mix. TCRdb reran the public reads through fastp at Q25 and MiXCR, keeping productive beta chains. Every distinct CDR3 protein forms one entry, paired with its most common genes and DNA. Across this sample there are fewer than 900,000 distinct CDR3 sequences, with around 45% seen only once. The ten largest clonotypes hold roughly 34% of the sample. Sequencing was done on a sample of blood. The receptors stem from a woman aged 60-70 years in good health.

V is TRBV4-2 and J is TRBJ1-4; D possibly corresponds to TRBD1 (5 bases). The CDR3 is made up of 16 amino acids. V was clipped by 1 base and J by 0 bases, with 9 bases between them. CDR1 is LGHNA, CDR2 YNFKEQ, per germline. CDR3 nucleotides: TGTGCCAGCAGCCAAGGGGGACGGACAACTAATGAAAAACTGTTTTTT. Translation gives CASSQGGRTTNEKLFF.

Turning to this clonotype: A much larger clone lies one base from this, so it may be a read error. The chain's CDR3 is CSARVQEGSTEAFF. The CDR3 bases are TGCAGTGCTAGGGTACAGGAAGGGAGCACTGAAGCTTTCTTT. The chain carries TRBV20-1 and TRBJ1-1; maybe TRBD1 (5 bases). The CDR3 sequence is 14 residues long. Germline CDR1 is DFQATT and CDR2 is SNEGSKA (reference sequence). The germline V and J ends were trimmed by 3 bases and 4 bases, with 15 bases remaining between them.

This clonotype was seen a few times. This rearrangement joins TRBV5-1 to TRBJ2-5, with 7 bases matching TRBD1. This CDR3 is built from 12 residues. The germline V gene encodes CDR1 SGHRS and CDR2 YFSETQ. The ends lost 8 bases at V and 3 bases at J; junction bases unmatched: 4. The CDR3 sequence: CASNTGEETQYF. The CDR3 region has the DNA TGCGCCAGTAACACAGGGGAAGAGACCCAGTACTTC. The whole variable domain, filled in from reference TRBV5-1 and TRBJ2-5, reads KAGVTQTPRYLIKTRGQQVTLSCSPISGHRSVSWYQQTPGQGLQFLFEYFSETQRNKGNFPGRFSGRQFSNSRSEMNVSTLELGDSALYLCASNTGEETQYFGPGTRLLVL.

The CDR3 DNA reads as TGTGCCAGCAGTTACGCCGAGGGGTATGGCTACACCTTC. Protein sequence: CASSYAEGYGYTF. The chain combines TRBV6-5 with TRBJ1-2, with a tentative D call TRBD1 (5 bases). This CDR3 comprises 13 residues. Germline lookup yields CDR1 MNHEY and CDR2 SVGAGI. Trimming removed 2 bases at V and 5 bases at J, with 9 bases between.

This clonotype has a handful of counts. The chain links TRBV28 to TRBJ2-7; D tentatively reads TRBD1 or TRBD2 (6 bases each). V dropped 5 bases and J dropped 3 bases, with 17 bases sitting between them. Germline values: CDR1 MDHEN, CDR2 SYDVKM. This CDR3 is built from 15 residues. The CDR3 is CASSAGHLGRYEQYF. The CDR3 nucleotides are TGTGCCAGCAGTGCGGGACACCTCGGGCGCTACGAGCAGTACTTC.

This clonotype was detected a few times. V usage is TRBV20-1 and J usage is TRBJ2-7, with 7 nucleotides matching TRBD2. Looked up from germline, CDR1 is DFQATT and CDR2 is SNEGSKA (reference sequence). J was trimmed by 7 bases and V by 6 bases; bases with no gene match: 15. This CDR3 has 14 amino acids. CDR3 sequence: CSADTQGGTGEQYF. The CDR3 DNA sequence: TGCAGTGCCGATACCCAGGGAGGGACCGGAGAGCAGTACTTC.

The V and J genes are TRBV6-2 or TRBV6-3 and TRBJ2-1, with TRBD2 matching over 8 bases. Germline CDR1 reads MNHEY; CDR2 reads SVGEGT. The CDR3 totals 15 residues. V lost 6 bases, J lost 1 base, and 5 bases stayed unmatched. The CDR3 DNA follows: TGTGCCAGCAGACGACTAGCGTCATCCTACAATGAGCAGTTCTTC. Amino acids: CASRRLASSYNEQFF.

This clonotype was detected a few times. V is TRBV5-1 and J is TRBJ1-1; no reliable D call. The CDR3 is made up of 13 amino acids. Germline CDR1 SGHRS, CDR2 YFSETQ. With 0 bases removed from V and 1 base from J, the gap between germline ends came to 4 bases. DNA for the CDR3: TGCGCCAGCAGCTTGGCGACGAACACTGAAGCTTTCTTT. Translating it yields CASSLATNTEAFF.

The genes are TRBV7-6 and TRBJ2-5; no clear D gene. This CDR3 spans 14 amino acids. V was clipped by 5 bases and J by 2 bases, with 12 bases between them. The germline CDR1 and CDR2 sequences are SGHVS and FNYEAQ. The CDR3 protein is CASSQRSRQETQYF. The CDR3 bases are TGTGCCAGCAGCCAAAGGAGCAGACAAGAGACCCAGTACTTC.

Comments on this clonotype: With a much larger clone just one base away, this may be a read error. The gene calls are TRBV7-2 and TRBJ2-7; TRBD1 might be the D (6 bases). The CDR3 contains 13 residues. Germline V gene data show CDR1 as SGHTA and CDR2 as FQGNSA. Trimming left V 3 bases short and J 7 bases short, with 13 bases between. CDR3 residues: CASSFFPGTEQYF. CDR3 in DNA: TGTGCCAGCAGCTTTTTTCCCGGGACAGAGCAGTACTTC.